This T cell receptor beta chain comes out of a study of identical twins (dated by TCRdb to about 2016). The study in broad terms: To test whether fetal clonotypes persist, this study deep-sequenced TCR alpha and beta repertoires from monozygotic twins, from unrelated adults of various ages, and from cord blood. To rule out contamination, replicate twin experiments were performed at different times with different library preparation protocols. Broader findings and caveats from the paper: Fewer insertions were carried by abundant cord blood beta clonotypes; a weaker similar trend was observed in young adult naive repertoires, while no such trend was observed in memory repertoires. Because the same donors could not be followed over many years, the conclusions depended on cross-sectional statistical analysis. Zero-insertion analyses could be partly confounded by invariant T cells such as MAIT and iNKT, though diverse VJ usage argued against such confounding for most clonotypes. In monozygotic twins, recombination models systematically underestimated out-of-frame TCR alpha sharing, but the models matched the sharing seen between unrelated individuals. Compared with coincidental sharing between unrelated individuals, out-of-frame TCR alpha sequences shared between twins showed an excess of sequences with low generation probability. The excess sharing between twins in beta out-of-frame sequences was weaker because fewer shared sequences reduced the signal-to-noise ratio.

This clonotype was seen at least ten times. The target of this receptor is not known. Per-base quality was not reported, and no clone a single base away is much larger than it. Taken from the germline V gene (reference sequence), the CDR1 and CDR2 loops are DFQATT and SNEGSKA. The CDR3 contains 14 residues, cysteine and phenylalanine counted. The sequence is cut down to CDR3 DNA, 42 bases in frame from base 1. V was cut back by 5 bases and J by 5 bases, leaving a gap of 15 bases between them. Every donor in the study was a healthy Caucasian. The twin cohort consisted of three pairs of female monozygotic twins, all aged about 18 to 30 years. The RNA used for TCR libraries was isolated from peripheral blood mononuclear cells. The library was made by 5' RACE. Sequenced on an Illumina HiSeq 2000. Template switching added a universal primer binding site, and the final cDNA carried a unique molecular identifier that allowed TCR cDNA molecules to be counted accurately. Specific primers in the conserved constant-segment region were used to synthesize first-strand cDNA for the TCR alpha and beta chains. To control for contamination, every cDNA library carried two barcodes: a SMART-Mk sample barcode plus Illumina barcodes. Two successive PCR steps introduced TruSeq adapter sequences along with Illumina sample barcodes. The Illumina HiSeq platform was used with custom primers to sequence TCR alpha and beta cDNA libraries. Under the source paper's analysis protocol: Raw reads were processed with MiGEC to extract unique molecular identifiers, and MiXCR was used to determine CDR3 positions. For each individual, recombination models were inferred using an EM algorithm with the repgenHMM and IGoR tools. Shared clonotypes were analyzed with the tcR package in R, and sharing was normalized by the product of cloneset sizes. To study raw recombination free of thymic and clonal selection effects, out-of-frame nonproductive sequences were analyzed. TCRdb passed the public sequencing reads through fastp at Q25 and MiXCR, retaining productive beta sequences. Each record represents a unique CDR3 protein, reported with the most common genes and DNA among its rows. These V and J calls originate from TCRdb's pipeline instead of the authors' own analysis. This sample comprises roughly 630,000 distinct CDR3 sequences, just over 7% of them detected only once. The top ten hold less than 2% of the sample.

These same data were also listed under a study on yellow fever vaccine responses in identical twins. That second publication adds: According to the authors, in identical twins the way T cells responded to vaccination appeared partly convergent and partly personalized. The study precisely tracked vaccine-responding T cell clones in identical twins.

The chain uses TRBV20-1 and TRBJ2-2; TRBD1 is possibly the D segment (6 matching bases). The sequenced sample consisted of PBMCs. The sequence was obtained from a young woman in good health. The sequenced DNA is TGCAGTGCTCGGGGACATAGCAAGACCGGGGAGCTGTTTTTT. It translates as CSARGHSKTGELFF.